Detailed here is one TCR beta chain. Its specificity is not known. Different DNA sequences within this sample yield the same CDR3. V lost 5 bases and J lost 5, with 17 bases in between. The CDR3 covers 15 residues. Germline loops: CDR1 SGHRS, CDR2 YFSETQ. Sequencing used immunoSEQ multiplex PCR; TCRdb keeps in-frame clones, though not all of them. This table holds 2 million to 2.5 million clones, 85% to 95% found once. This entry comes from a study of shared clonotypes between healthy human individuals. Study summary: CD4 naive cells filled three plates per donor, CD4 memory three, CD8 naive two and CD8 memory one.

Study-level points and caveats: On the whole, naive subsets had larger estimated richness than memory subsets had. In a handful of donors, about 5% of naive CD4 clonotypes appeared in common.

J is TRBJ2-1 and V is TRBV5-1, with no clear D. The sample was naive CD4+ T cells from PBMCs. Stated subset: CD45RA+ positively selected. The source is a man younger than 30 in good health. Some clones in this sample may be carry-over from other donors' samples. The CDR3: CASSLDRVPHNEQFF. CDR3 nucleotides: TGCGCCAGCAGTTTAGACCGTGTCCCCCACAATGAGCAGTTCTTC.